Listed here are 32 T cell receptor beta chains from one sample, sequenced in a study of shared clonotypes between healthy human individuals. Data came from immunoSEQ multiplex PCR; TCRdb stores just in-frame clones and leaves some out. The data contain over a million clones, around 82% of them singletons. The sequenced sample consisted of memory CD4+ T cells from PBMCs. Indicated subset: CD45RA-negative fraction. Receptors originate from a man between 18 and 29 years old in good health. Some clones in this sample may be carry-over from other donors' samples.

This clone came up many times. The V call is TRBV20-1, the J call TRBJ2-7; the match to TRBD2 covers 7 bases. The CDR3 spans 11 residues. J was trimmed by 7 bases and V by 8 bases; bases with no gene match: 8. CDR1 is DFQATT, CDR2 SNEGSKA, per germline (reference sequence). CDR3 sequence reads: CSPGGRGEQYF. The CDR3, as DNA: TGCAGTCCGGGTGGGCGGGGGGAGCAGTACTTC.

This clone was seen a handful of times. This rearrangement joins TRBV11-2 to TRBJ1-1, with TRBD1 matching over 7 bases. CDR3 size: 12 residues. V gave up 5 bases and J gave up 8 bases; unmatched junction bases: 5. Germline-derived CDR1 and CDR2 are SGHAT and FQNNGV. This CDR3 is CASSQIQGEAFF. The CDR3 nucleotides read TGTGCCAGCAGCCAGATACAGGGGGAAGCTTTCTTT.

The genes are TRBV28 and TRBJ2-7; D may match TRBD1 or TRBD2 (5 bases each). Deletions cut 6 bases from V and 7 bases from J, with 16 bases between. Germline-derived CDR1 and CDR2 are MDHEN and SYDVKM. The CDR3 runs 13 residues. This CDR3 reads CASRSGRGSEQYF. CDR3 bases: TGTGCCAGCAGATCGGGACGCGGATCGGAGCAGTACTTC.

V gene TRBV19 combines with J gene TRBJ2-1, with 9 bases fitting TRBD2. The V gene end was trimmed by 6 bases and the J gene end by 8 bases; junction bases not matched to a gene: 17. The CDR3 has 17 residues. Germline CDR1 and CDR2: LNHDA and SQIVND (reference sequence). The CDR3 is CASSEQSGGRAQHEQFF. DNA of the CDR3: TGTGCCAGTAGCGAGCAGTCCGGCGGGAGGGCCCAGCATGAGCAGTTCTTC.

Only one count was recorded for this clone. This chain's CDR3 is CASSSGGDTQYF. The CDR3 DNA reads TGTGCCAGCAGCTCTGGGGGGGATACGCAGTATTTT. The rearrangement joins TRBV27 to TRBJ2-3; a possible D gene is TRBD2 (6 bases). V shed 6 bases and J shed 6 bases, with 10 bases lying between them. CDR1 MNHEY and CDR2 SMNVEV come from the germline V gene (reference sequence). The CDR3 runs to 12 residues.

The CDR3 sequence is CASKRDRVYEQYF. CDR3 DNA: TGTGCCAGCAAAAGGGACAGGGTGTACGAGCAGTACTTC. The rearrangement joins TRBV6-8 to TRBJ2-7; 9 bases are a match to TRBD1. V shed 7 bases, J shed 4 bases, and the junction held 5 bases outside the gene matches. The CDR3 is 13 amino acids. CDR1 is MNHGY, CDR2 SAAAGT, per germline.

The V gene is TRBV9, the J gene TRBJ1-1, with a weak D call TRBD1 (5 bases). In germline, CDR1 is SGDLS, CDR2 YYNGEE. The V end lost 0 bases, the J end lost 5 bases, and 20 bases lay between the germline ends. The CDR3 sequence is 17 residues long. In nucleotides, the CDR3 is TGTGCCAGCAGCGTAGGGGCAGGGTTTGGCTTTGAGACTGAAGCTTTCTTT. It is translated as CASSVGAGFGFETEAFF.

The chain recombines TRBV6-1 with TRBJ1-2; D is unresolved. CDR1 and CDR2 from the germline V gene are MNHNS and SASEGT. V lost 2 bases to trimming and J lost 8 bases, with 6 bases between them. This CDR3 is built from 11 residues. The CDR3 loop is CASSESWGYTF. The CDR3 DNA follows: TGTGCCAGCAGTGAATCTTGGGGCTACACCTTC.

On this clone: The same CDR3 also results from other DNA sequences found in this sample. The CDR3 loop is CASSGRGNTEAFF. The CDR3 nucleotides are TGTGCCAGCAGCGGGCGGGGAAACACTGAAGCTTTCTTT. This chain uses TRBV27 with TRBJ1-1, with unresolved D. The CDR3 spans 13 residues. The ends were cut back, 6 bases at V and 2 bases at J, with 10 bases in the middle. Per the germline V gene, CDR1 is MNHEY and CDR2 is SMNVEV (reference sequence).

The gene calls are TRBV7-9 and TRBJ1-4; 7 bases fit TRBD1. V lost 2 bases and J lost 5; bases outside the gene matches: 2. The CDR3 runs to 14 residues. CDR1 SEHNR and CDR2 FQNEAQ come from the germline V gene (reference sequence). Here the CDR3 reads CASSLQGGNEKLFF. CDR3 nucleotide sequence: TGTGCCAGCAGCTTACAGGGGGGGAATGAAAAACTGTTTTTT.

The table lists this clone with many counts. This sequence joins TRBV6-6 and TRBJ2-7, with D uncertain. The V gene's germline CDR1 is MNHNY and CDR2 SVGAGI (reference sequence). The CDR3 has 15 residues. V lost 2 bases to trimming and J lost 7 bases, with 18 bases between them. CDR3 nucleotides: TGTGCCAGCAGTTACCCATCACAGACCAAAGGGGAGCAGTACTTC. Translated, it gives CASSYPSQTKGEQYF.

J is TRBJ2-1 and V is TRBV15; D possibly corresponds to TRBD1 (5 bases). CDR1 and CDR2 from the germline V gene are LNHNV and YYDKDF (reference sequence). There are 15 residues in the CDR3. V lost 5 bases and J 6 bases, leaving 17 bases between the germline ends. The CDR3 sequence: CATSPLRVGVNEQFF. CDR3 in DNA: TGTGCCACCAGCCCGCTTCGGGTAGGGGTCAATGAGCAGTTCTTC.

This chain uses TRBV2 with TRBJ1-2; TRBD1 matches 7 bases. J gave up 7 bases and V 1 base, and 12 bases lay outside the gene matches. There are 16 residues in the CDR3. Germline assignment: CDR1 SNHLY and CDR2 FYNNEI. DNA for the CDR3: TGTGCCAGCAGTGAAGGGACAGGAGCCGTATTTCGTGGCTACACCTTC. It is translated as CASSEGTGAVFRGYTF.

J is TRBJ1-1 and V is TRBV5-1, with 10 bases aligning to TRBD1. The CDR3 is 17 amino acids. From germline, CDR1 is SGHRS and CDR2 YFSETQ. V shed 4 bases and J 1 base; nucleotides not matched to a gene: 10. The CDR3 nucleotides are TGCGCCAGCAGCAACCCGACAGGGGGCGAATCGAACACTGAAGCTTTCTTT. Translated: CASSNPTGGESNTEAFF.

DNA of the CDR3: TGTGCCAGCAGTGTGCGGTTGGGGAGCGGGAGGACAGATACGCAGTATTTT. Residues: CASSVRLGSGRTDTQYF. V usage is TRBV6-1 and J usage is TRBJ2-3, with 9 bases fitting TRBD2. This CDR3 is 17 amino acids long. CDR1 is MNHNS, CDR2 SASEGT, per germline. V shed 4 bases and J 3 bases; nucleotides not matched to a gene: 11.

V and J are TRBV2 and TRBJ1-4, with D maybe TRBD1 (6 bases). This CDR3 spans 14 amino acids. Germline V gene data show CDR1 as SNHLY and CDR2 as FYNNEI. With 4 bases removed from V and 8 bases from J, the gap between germline ends came to 14 bases. Here the CDR3 DNA reads TGTGCCAGCAGTGCAGGGGAGTGGAGGGAAAAACTGTTTTTT. The encoded protein is CASSAGEWREKLFF.

In its sample, this clone was seen once. This chain uses TRBV19 with TRBJ2-2, with D possibly called TRBD1 or TRBD2 (6 bases each). The germline gives CDR1 LNHDA, CDR2 SQIVND (reference sequence). The CDR3 runs 15 residues. The V gene lost 7 bases and the J gene lost 1 base, with 13 bases spanning the gap. In nucleotides, the CDR3 is TGTGCCAGTATGCGGAGGGGGGAGAACACCGGGGAGCTGTTTTTT. Protein: CASMRRGENTGELFF.

This chain uses TRBV30 with TRBJ1-1; D uncertain. Germline CDR1 reads GTSNPN; CDR2 reads SVGIG (reference sequence). CDR3 length: 11 residues. Deletions cut 0 bases from V and 8 bases from J, with 7 bases between. CDR3 in DNA: TGTGCCTGGAGTGTAGTCAGAGAAGCTTTCTTT. Its protein is CAWSVVREAFF.

As regards this clone: Additional DNA sequences in this sample encode the identical CDR3. The J gene is TRBJ1-5, the V gene TRBV15; 10 bases map to TRBD1. The germline CDR1 and CDR2 sequences are LNHNV and YYDKDF (reference sequence). The CDR3 spans 14 residues. With 6 bases clipped from V and 5 bases from J, the junction kept 4 bases outside the gene matches. CDR3 sequence reads: CATSRDRGDQPQHF. For the CDR3, the DNA is TGTGCCACCAGTCGGGACAGGGGCGATCAGCCCCAGCATTTT.

Remarks on this clone: The same CDR3 also results from other DNA sequences found in this sample. V and J are TRBV18 and TRBJ2-1, with 11 bases matching TRBD1. V trimming: 2 bases; J trimming: 1 base; junction bases outside the gene matches: 1. Germline assignment: CDR1 KGHSH and CDR2 LQKENI. The CDR3 consists of 16 residues. The CDR3: CASSPGTGGSYNEQFF. CDR3 in DNA: TGTGCCAGCTCACCAGGGACAGGGGGGTCCTACAATGAGCAGTTCTTC. Full variable domain (rest looked up from reference TRBV18 and TRBJ2-1): NAGVMQNPRHLVRRRGQEARLRCSPMKGHSHVYWYRQLPEEGLKFMVYLQKENIIDESGMPKERFSAEFPKEGPSILRIQQVVRGDSAAYFCASSPGTGGSYNEQFFGPGTRLTVL.

The chain has TRBV6-1 and TRBJ1-5; the D is unclear. This CDR3 spans 15 amino acids. Germline CDR1 MNHNS, CDR2 SASEGT. V lost 6 bases and J lost 3, with 15 bases in between. The CDR3 sequence: CASRSEGRINQPQHF. Written as DNA, the CDR3 is TGTGCCAGCAGGTCAGAAGGCAGAATCAATCAGCCCCAGCATTTT.

Comments on this clone: In the same sample, other DNA sequences code for this CDR3. The chain has TRBV7-3 and TRBJ2-2; D is unclear. The CDR3 is 13 amino acids. V was clipped by 5 bases and J by 4 bases, with 8 bases between them. Germline CDR1 and CDR2: SGHTA and FQGTGA. Here the CDR3 reads CASSPTGTGELFF. DNA of the CDR3: TGTGCCAGCAGCCCCACGGGCACCGGGGAGCTGTTTTTT.

This clone was counted once. This chain uses TRBV7-3 with TRBJ2-5, with D perhaps TRBD2 (6 bases). CDR1 and CDR2 from the germline V gene are SGHTA and FQGTGA. The V end was cut by 6 bases, the J end by 1 base, with 15 bases between. The CDR3 is 15 residues long. CDR3 sequence: CASRPGGGSQETQYF. For the CDR3, the DNA is TGTGCCAGCAGACCCGGGGGAGGCTCCCAAGAGACCCAGTACTTC.

This clone has just a few counts. This chain uses TRBV2 with TRBJ1-1, with D unclear. CDR1 SNHLY and CDR2 FYNNEI come from the germline V gene. This CDR3 has 11 amino acids. V lost 11 bases to trimming and J lost 5 bases, with 12 bases between them. As DNA, the CDR3 is TGTGCCGGAGGGAGGGAGACTGAAGCTTTCTTT. Translated: CAGGRETEAFF.

The rearrangement joins TRBV19 to TRBJ2-2, with a possible D match to TRBD2 (5 bases). Trimming removed 2 bases at V and 1 base at J, with 8 bases between. The CDR3 totals 15 residues. Germline CDR1 LNHDA, CDR2 SQIVND (reference sequence). CDR3 coding DNA: TGTGCCAGTAGTATAAATAGCGTGAACACCGGGGAGCTGTTTTTT. Translation: CASSINSVNTGELFF.

This clone was recorded at least ten times. The chain carries TRBV15 and TRBJ2-2; the match to TRBD1 covers 8 bases. J was trimmed by 5 bases and V by 8 bases; bases with no gene match: 7. The CDR3 length is 14 residues. Germline values: CDR1 LNHNV, CDR2 YYDKDF (reference sequence). The CDR3 is CATRQGMGTGELFF. The CDR3 DNA reads TGTGCCACCCGACAGGGGATGGGAACCGGGGAGCTGTTTTTT.

The chain has TRBV28 and TRBJ1-5; perhaps TRBD1 as D (6 bases). CDR1 and CDR2 from the germline V gene are MDHEN and SYDVKM. There are 19 residues in the CDR3. Trimming removed 2 bases from V and 1 base from J, with 21 bases in between. CDR3 amino acids: CASSLPWQGLYLSNQPQHF. The CDR3 DNA reads as TGTGCCAGCAGTTTACCATGGCAGGGGCTTTACTTAAGCAATCAGCCCCAGCATTTT.

The chain carries TRBV11-3 and TRBJ2-7; D gene ambiguous. This CDR3 has 12 amino acids. Trimming stripped 3 bases from V and 2 bases from J, with 5 bases between. The germline V gene has CDR1 SGHNT and CDR2 YENEEA. CDR3 DNA sequence: TGTGCCAGCAGCTTGAGCCCCTACGAGCAGTACTTC. It codes for CASSLSPYEQYF. Variable domain in full (rest from reference TRBV11-3 and TRBJ2-7): EAGVVQSPRYKIIEKKQPVAFWCNPISGHNTLYWYLQNLGQGPELLIRYENEEAVDDSQLPKDRFSAERLKGVDSTLKIQPAELGDSAVYLCASSLSPYEQYFGPGTRLTVT.

Ten or more counts support this clone. Other DNA sequences from this sample encode an identical CDR3 as well. The genes are TRBV15 and TRBJ2-2, with 15 bases fitting TRBD2. The CDR3 runs to 17 residues. Trimming cost V 3 bases and J 6 bases; bases outside gene matches: 5. Germline CDR1 LNHNV, CDR2 YYDKDF (reference sequence). In nucleotides, the CDR3 is TGTGCCACCAGCAGGGATAGGACTAGCGGGAGGGCCGGGGAGCTGTTTTTT. This encodes CATSRDRTSGRAGELFF.

The rearrangement uses TRBV19 and TRBJ1-5; TRBD1 agrees at 12 bases. There are 15 residues in the CDR3. CDR1 LNHDA and CDR2 SQIVND come from the germline V gene (reference sequence). V gave up 5 bases and J gave up 7 bases; unmatched junction bases: 6. CDR3 in DNA: TGTGCCAGTAGTTCTCGGGACAGGGGGCGGCAGCCCCAGCATTTT. This translates into CASSSRDRGRQPQHF.

The chain joins TRBV18 to TRBJ1-1, with TRBD1 identical over 8 bases. J lost 3 bases, V lost 2 bases, and 5 bases had no gene match. The germline V gene has CDR1 KGHSH and CDR2 LQKENI. The length of the CDR3 is 15 residues. The CDR3: CASSPERTGYTEAFF. The CDR3 coding sequence is TGTGCCAGCTCACCAGAAAGGACAGGGTACACTGAAGCTTTCTTT.

This sequence joins TRBV5-1 and TRBJ1-1; D call uncertain. V was clipped by 3 bases and J by 9 bases, with 21 bases between them. CDR3 length: 15 amino acids. Looked up from germline, CDR1 is SGHRS and CDR2 is YFSETQ. CDR3 nucleotides: TGCGCCAGCAGCTCCGACCCTTTCGGATTGGCTAAAGCTTTCTTT. Translated, it gives CASSSDPFGLAKAFF.